The clone carrying this TCR beta chain was seen at least ten times. Its antigen is not identified. This sample is part of a study of metastatic and nonmetastatic thyroid tumors. Study background: Thyroid patients, malignant and benign, had repertoires compared across blood and tumor or nodule tissue. General observations from the study: The study reportedly found significantly higher TCR beta diversity in malignant thyroid tumors than benign nodules, in blood and tumor.

Authors' processing steps: Building a distant-metastasis classifier for papillary thyroid cancer drew on CDR3 differences across clinicopathological groups. TCRdb re-called the PCR reads via MiXCR. The V and J calls here are based on TCRdb, not the publication. The sample lists 85,000 to 100,000 clones, roughly 12% occurring once. None of the patients had undergone any treatment ahead of thyroid surgery. Trimming cost V 1 base and J 8 bases; bases outside gene matches: 16. Germline V CDR1 and CDR2: MDHEN, SYDVKM. The CDR3 contains 18 residues. The sequencing input was blood. The TCR comes from a female donor with papillary thyroid cancer or a benign thyroid nodule (not recorded which). Some clones in this sample may be carry-over from other donors' samples. V is TRBV28 and J is TRBJ2-1; 8 bases align to TRBD2. The CDR3 reads CASSLLVGAGGPLDEQFF. The CDR3, as DNA: TGTGCCAGCAGTTTATTGGTGGGTGCGGGAGGTCCTCTCGATGAGCAGTTCTTC.